Below are 5 T cell receptor beta chains sequenced from a single sample in a study of T cells after posttransplantation cyclophosphamide listed by TCRdb under 2016. Reading the label with the study, this specimen's treatment or condition is: high-dose cyclophosphamide on days +3 and +4 as single-agent GVHD prophylaxis. PTCy patients received busulfan and fludarabine conditioning, a related or unrelated marrow graft, and cyclophosphamide on days +3 and +4. The library was generated by the immunoSEQ multiplex PCR assay. TCRdb took this table from immuneACCESS and kept in-frame rearrangements with V and J called. Such tables lack part of the clones; where checked against another copy, unresolved V genes explain under half of the gap, and the rest is unexplained. This sample has fewer than 1,500 clones in the table, none counted a single time. The ten largest clonotypes hold 27% of the sample. The sequenced sample was PBMCs, obtained after an allogeneic stem cell transplant with post-transplant cyclophosphamide. The receptors originated from a male patient aged 25-45 years who received an allogeneic stem cell transplant from a related donor, was CMV-positive, and had acute GVHD only. After a transplant, not all T cells may be the patient's own; some may come from the graft donor.

In its sample, this clone was seen many times. As DNA, the CDR3 is TGTGCCAGCAGTTTATCGGGGAATTCACCCCTCCACTTT. It encodes CASSLSGNSPLHF. V usage is TRBV12-3 or TRBV12-4 and J usage is TRBJ1-6; no reliable D call. Between the trimmed V and J ends, which lost 2 bases and 7 bases, there was a span of 6 bases. This CDR3 contains 13 residues.

By sample fraction, this clone is large. The sample contains more than one DNA sequence encoding this CDR3. This sequence joins TRBV4-3 and TRBJ1-2; the match to TRBD1 covers 8 bases. CDR1 and CDR2 (germline): LGHNA, YSLEER. The CDR3 length is 15 residues. The V segment lost 0 bases and the J segment 5 bases; nucleotides outside the gene matches: 5. CDR3 loop: CASSQDRTGQYGYTF. The CDR3 region has the DNA TGCGCCAGCAGCCAAGATAGGACAGGGCAATATGGCTACACCTTC.

Ten or more counts support this clone. This sequence joins TRBV7-2 and TRBJ2-5; 10 nucleotides line up with TRBD2. Germline trimming cut 2 bases from V and 2 bases from J; bases unmatched to any gene: 2. The CDR3 runs to 15 residues. Germline V gives CDR1 SGHTA, CDR2 FQGNSA. The CDR3 sequence: CASSLNSGGQETQYF. In DNA form, the CDR3 reads TGTGCCAGCAGCTTAAATAGCGGGGGGCAAGAGACCCAGTACTTC.

This clone was seen many times. CDR3 loop: CASSLEIRGYEQYF. The CDR3 DNA follows: TGTGCCAGCAGCTTAGAAATCAGGGGCTACGAGCAGTACTTC. The chain carries TRBV7-2 and TRBJ2-7, with D perhaps matching TRBD1 (6 bases). V gave up 1 base and J gave up 3 bases, with 10 bases separating them. This CDR3 contains 14 residues. The germline gives CDR1 SGHTA, CDR2 FQGNSA.

This clone was detected ten times or more. The V gene is TRBV12-3 or TRBV12-4, the J gene TRBJ1-2, with D possibly matching TRBD1 (6 bases). Between the trimmed V and J ends, which lost 3 bases and 5 bases, there was a span of 10 bases. The CDR3 length is 13 residues. In nucleotides, the CDR3 is TGTGCCAGCAGTTTTAGTCAGGGGTATGGCTACACCTTC. Residues: CASSFSQGYGYTF.